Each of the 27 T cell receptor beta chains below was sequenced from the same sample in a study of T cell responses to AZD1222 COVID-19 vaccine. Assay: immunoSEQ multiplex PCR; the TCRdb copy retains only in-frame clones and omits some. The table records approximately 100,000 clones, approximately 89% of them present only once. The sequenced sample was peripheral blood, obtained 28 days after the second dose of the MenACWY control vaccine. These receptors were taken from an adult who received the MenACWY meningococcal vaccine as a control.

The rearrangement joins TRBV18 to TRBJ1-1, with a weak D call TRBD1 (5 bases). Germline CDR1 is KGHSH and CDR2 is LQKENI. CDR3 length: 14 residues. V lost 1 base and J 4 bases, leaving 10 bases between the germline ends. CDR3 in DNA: TGTGCCAGCTCACCACGCGGAGGGACCACTGAAGCTTTCTTT. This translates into CASSPRGGTTEAFF.

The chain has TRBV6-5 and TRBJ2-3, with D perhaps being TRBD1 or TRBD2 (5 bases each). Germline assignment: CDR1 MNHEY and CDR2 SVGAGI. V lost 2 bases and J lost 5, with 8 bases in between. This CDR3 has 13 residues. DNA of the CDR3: TGTGCCAGCAGTTACCGGGGCGTAGATACGCAGTATTTT. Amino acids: CASSYRGVDTQYF.

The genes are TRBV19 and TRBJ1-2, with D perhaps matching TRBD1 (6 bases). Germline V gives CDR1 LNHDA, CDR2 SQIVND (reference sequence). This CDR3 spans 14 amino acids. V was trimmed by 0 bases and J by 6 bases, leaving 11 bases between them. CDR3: CASSIDRRGNGYTF. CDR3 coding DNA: TGTGCCAGTAGTATAGATCGTAGGGGGAATGGCTACACCTTC. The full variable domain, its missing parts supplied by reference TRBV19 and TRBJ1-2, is DGGITQSPKYLFRKEGQNVTLSCEQNLNHDAMYWYRQDPGQGLRLIYYSQIVNDFQKGDIAEGYSVSREKKESFPLTVTSAQKNPTAFYLCASSIDRRGNGYTFGSGTRLTVV.

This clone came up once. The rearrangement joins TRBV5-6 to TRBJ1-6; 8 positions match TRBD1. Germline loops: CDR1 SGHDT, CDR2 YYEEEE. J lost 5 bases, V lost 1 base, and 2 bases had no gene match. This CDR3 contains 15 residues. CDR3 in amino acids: CASSLLDRDNSPLHF. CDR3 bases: TGTGCCAGCAGCTTGTTGGACAGGGATAATTCACCCCTCCACTTT.

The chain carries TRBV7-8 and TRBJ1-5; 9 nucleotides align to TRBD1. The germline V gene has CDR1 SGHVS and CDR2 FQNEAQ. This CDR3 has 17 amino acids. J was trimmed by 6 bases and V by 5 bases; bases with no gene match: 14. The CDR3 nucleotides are TGTGCCAGCAGCCCAAGAGGGACAGGGAGCACCCCTCAGCCCCAGCATTTT. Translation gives CASSPRGTGSTPQPQHF.

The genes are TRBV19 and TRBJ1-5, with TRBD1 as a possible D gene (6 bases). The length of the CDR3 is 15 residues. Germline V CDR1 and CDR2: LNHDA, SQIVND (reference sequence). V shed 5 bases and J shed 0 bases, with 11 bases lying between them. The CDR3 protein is CASSSTGYSNQPQHF. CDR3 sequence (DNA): TGTGCCAGTAGTTCGACAGGTTATAGCAATCAGCCCCAGCATTTT.

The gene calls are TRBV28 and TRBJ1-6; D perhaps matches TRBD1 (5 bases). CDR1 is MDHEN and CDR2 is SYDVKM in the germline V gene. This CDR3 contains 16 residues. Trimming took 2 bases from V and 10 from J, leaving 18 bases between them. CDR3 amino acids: CASSLMSGTDFSPLHF. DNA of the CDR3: TGTGCCAGCAGTTTAATGAGCGGGACTGACTTCTCACCCCTCCACTTT. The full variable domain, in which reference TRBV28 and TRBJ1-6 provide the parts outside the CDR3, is DVKVTQSSRYLVKRTGEKVFLECVQDMDHENMFWYRQDPGLGLRLIYFSYDVKMKEKGDIPEGYSVSREKKERFSLILESASTNQTSMYLCASSLMSGTDFSPLHFGNGTRLTVT.

The CDR3 DNA reads TGTGCCAGCGGCCAAGTCGGGCGGGGAAAACTGTTTTTT. Protein sequence: CASGQVGRGKLFF. The V gene is TRBV19, the J gene TRBJ1-4; D ambiguous. Per germline, CDR1 LNHDA and CDR2 SQIVND (reference sequence). The V gene lost 9 bases and the J gene lost 10 bases, with 18 bases spanning the gap. The length of the CDR3 is 13 residues.

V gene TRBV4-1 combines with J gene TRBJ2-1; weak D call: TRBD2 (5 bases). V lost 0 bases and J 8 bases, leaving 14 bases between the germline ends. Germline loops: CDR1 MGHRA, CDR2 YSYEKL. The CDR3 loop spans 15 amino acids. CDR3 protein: CASSQDGRNGDEQFF. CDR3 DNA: TGCGCCAGCAGCCAAGATGGAAGAAACGGGGATGAGCAGTTCTTC.

The CDR3 DNA follows: TGTGCCAGCAGGGAGACAGAAAAGAATGAAAAACTGTTTTTT. It yields the protein CASRETEKNEKLFF. The gene calls are TRBV6-5 and TRBJ1-4; a weak D match, TRBD1 (5 bases). Germline V lookup: CDR1 MNHEY, CDR2 SVGAGI. This CDR3 comprises 14 residues. V was pared by 6 bases and J by 5 bases, with 13 bases between.

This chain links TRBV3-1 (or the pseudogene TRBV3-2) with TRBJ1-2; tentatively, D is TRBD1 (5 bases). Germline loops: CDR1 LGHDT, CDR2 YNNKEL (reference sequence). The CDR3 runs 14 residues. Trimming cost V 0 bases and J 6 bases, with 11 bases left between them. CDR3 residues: CASSQDRGINGYTF. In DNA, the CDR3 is TGTGCCAGCAGCCAAGATCGGGGGATAAATGGCTACACCTTC.

CDR3 region: CATSSGTGGQQIYEQYF. The CDR3 DNA sequence: TGTGCCACCAGCAGTGGGACAGGGGGCCAGCAGATCTACGAGCAGTACTTC. This rearrangement joins TRBV15 to TRBJ2-7; 12 bases fit TRBD1. Germline CDR1 and CDR2: LNHNV and YYDKDF (reference sequence). Unmatched junction bases numbered 9, after V lost 3 bases and J lost 3 bases. This CDR3 contains 17 residues.

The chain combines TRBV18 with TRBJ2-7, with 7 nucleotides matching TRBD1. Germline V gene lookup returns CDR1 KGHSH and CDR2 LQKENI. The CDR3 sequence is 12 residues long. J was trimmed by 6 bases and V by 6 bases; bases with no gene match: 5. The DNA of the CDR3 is TGTGCCAGCTCCCGACAGGGTAGCGAGCAGTACTTC. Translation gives CASSRQGSEQYF.

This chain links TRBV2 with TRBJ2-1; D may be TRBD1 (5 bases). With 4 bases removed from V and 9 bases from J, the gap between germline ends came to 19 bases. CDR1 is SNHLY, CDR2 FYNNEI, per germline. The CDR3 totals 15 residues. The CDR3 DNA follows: TGTGCCAGCAGTGCCACTGGCCAGGGTTCTGGTGAGCAGTTCTTC. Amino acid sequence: CASSATGQGSGEQFF.

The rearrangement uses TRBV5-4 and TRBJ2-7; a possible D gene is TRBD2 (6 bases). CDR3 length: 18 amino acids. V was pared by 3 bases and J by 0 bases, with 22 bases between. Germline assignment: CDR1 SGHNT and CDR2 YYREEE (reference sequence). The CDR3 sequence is CASSSKGNSGASSYEQYF. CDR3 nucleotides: TGTGCCAGCAGCTCTAAAGGAAATAGCGGTGCTAGCTCCTACGAGCAGTACTTC.

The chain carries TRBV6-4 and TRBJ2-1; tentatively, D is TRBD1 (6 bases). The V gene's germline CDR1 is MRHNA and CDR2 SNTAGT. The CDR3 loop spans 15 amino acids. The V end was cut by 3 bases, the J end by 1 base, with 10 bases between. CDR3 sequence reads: CASSEQGRSYNEQFF. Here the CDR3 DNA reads TGTGCCAGCAGTGAACAGGGCAGGTCCTACAATGAGCAGTTCTTC.

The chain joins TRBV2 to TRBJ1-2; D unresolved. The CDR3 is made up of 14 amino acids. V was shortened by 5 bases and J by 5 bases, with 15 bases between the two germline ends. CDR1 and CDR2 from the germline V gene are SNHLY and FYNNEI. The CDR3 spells CASSYLTVGYGYTF. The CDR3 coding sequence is TGTGCCAGCAGTTATCTCACGGTTGGGTATGGCTACACCTTC.

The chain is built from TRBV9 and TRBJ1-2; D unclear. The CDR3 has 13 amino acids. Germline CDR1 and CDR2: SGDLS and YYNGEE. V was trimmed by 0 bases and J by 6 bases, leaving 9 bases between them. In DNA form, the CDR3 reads TGTGCCAGCAGCGTAGATATAGGGAATGGCTACACCTTC. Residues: CASSVDIGNGYTF.

CDR3 coding DNA: TGTGCCAGTAGGCATACAGATTCACTCCATTCACCCCTCCACTTT. It yields the protein CASRHTDSLHSPLHF. This chain uses TRBV19 with TRBJ1-6; D remains unclear. The CDR3 is 15 residues long. CDR1 and CDR2 from the germline V gene are LNHDA and SQIVND (reference sequence). V was pared by 6 bases and J by 8 bases, with 17 bases between.

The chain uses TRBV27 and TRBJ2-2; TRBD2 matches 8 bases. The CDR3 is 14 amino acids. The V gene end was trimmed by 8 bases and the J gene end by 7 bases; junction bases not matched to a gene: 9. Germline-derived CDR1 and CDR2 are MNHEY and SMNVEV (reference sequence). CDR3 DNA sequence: TGTGCCAGCGCTACTCGGGGGGGTGGCGGGGAGCTGTTTTTT. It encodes CASATRGGGGELFF.

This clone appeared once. The CDR3 protein is CASSQLTVTFEAFF. The CDR3 bases are TGTGCCAGCAGCCAATTGACAGTTACCTTTGAAGCTTTCTTT. The chain has TRBV4-2 and TRBJ1-1; TRBD1 might be the D (5 bases). V gave up 2 bases and J gave up 7 bases, with 14 bases separating them. Germline loops: CDR1 LGHNA, CDR2 YNFKEQ. The CDR3 consists of 14 residues.

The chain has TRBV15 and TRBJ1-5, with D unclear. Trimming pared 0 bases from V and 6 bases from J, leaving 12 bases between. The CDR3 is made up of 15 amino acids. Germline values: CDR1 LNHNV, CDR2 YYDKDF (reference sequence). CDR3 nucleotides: TGTGCCACCAGCAGAGAGGGTGGGGAAGGTCAGCCCCAGCATTTT. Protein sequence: CATSREGGEGQPQHF.

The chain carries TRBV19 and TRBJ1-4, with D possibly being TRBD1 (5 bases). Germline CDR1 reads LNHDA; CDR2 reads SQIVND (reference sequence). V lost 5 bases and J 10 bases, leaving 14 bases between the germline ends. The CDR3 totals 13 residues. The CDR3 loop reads CASSATENGKLFF. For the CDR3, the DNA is TGTGCCAGTAGTGCGACAGAAAACGGAAAACTGTTTTTT. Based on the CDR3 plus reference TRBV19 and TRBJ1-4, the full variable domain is DGGITQSPKYLFRKEGQNVTLSCEQNLNHDAMYWYRQDPGQGLRLIYYSQIVNDFQKGDIAEGYSVSREKKESFPLTVTSAQKNPTAFYLCASSATENGKLFFGSGTQLSVL.

The CDR3 DNA is TGTGCCAGCAGCCGCCTTCGGGGGGGCGAGGGGAATGAGCAGTTCTTC. The encoded protein is CASSRLRGGEGNEQFF. This chain uses TRBV11-2 with TRBJ2-1, with 8 bases lining up with TRBD2. In germline, CDR1 is SGHAT, CDR2 FQNNGV. The junction had 13 bases not matched to a gene; V was cut back by 5 bases and J by 7 bases. The CDR3 contains 16 residues.

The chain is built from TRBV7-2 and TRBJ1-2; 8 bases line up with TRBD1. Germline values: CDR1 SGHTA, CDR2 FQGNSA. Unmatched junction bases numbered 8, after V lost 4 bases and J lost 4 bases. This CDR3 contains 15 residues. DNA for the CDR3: TGTGCCAGCAGCTCAGGGGGCGCAGGGACCTATGGCTACACCTTC. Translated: CASSSGGAGTYGYTF.

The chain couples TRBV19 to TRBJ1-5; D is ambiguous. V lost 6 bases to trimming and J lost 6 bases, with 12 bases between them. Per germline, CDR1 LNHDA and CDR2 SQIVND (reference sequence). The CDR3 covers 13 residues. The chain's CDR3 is CASSTVPVQPQHF. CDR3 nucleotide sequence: TGTGCCAGTAGCACAGTACCGGTTCAGCCCCAGCATTTT. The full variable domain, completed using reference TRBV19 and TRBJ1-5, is DGGITQSPKYLFRKEGQNVTLSCEQNLNHDAMYWYRQDPGQGLRLIYYSQIVNDFQKGDIAEGYSVSREKKESFPLTVTSAQKNPTAFYLCASSTVPVQPQHFGDGTRLSIL.

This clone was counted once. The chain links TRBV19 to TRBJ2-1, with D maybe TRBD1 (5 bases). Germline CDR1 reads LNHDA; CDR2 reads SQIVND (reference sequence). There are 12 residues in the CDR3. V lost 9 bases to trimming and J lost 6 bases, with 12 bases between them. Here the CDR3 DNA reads TGTGCCAGCCGGCAGGGTCGCAATGAGCAGTTCTTC. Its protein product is CASRQGRNEQFF.